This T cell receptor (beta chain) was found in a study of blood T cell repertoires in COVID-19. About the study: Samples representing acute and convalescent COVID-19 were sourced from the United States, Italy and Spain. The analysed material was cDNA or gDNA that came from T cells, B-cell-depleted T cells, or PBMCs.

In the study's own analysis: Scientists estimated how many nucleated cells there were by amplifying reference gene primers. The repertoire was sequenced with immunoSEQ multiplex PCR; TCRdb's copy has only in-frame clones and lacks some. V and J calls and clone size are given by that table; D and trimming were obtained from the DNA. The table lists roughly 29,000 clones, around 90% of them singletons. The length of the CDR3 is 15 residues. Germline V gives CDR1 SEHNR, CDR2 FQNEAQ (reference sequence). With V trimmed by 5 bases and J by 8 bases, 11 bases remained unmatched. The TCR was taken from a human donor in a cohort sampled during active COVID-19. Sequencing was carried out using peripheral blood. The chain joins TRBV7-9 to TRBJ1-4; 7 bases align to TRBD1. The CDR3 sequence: CASSPPTGMGEKLFF. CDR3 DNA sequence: TGTGCCAGCAGCCCCCCGACAGGGATGGGGGAAAAACTGTTTTTT.